This is a list of T cell receptor beta chains from one sample in a study of cytomegalovirus exposure and HLA in healthy donors. Repertoires were generated with immunoSEQ multiplex PCR, while TCRdb's copy carries only in-frame clones and drops some. The table includes about 120,000 clones, around 66% detected once. The sample taken for sequencing was PBMCs. The receptors here all came from a middle-aged woman in good health and CMV-seropositive. The CDR3 runs from the conserved cysteine through the conserved F or W. D genes are given only for firm matches. The size entry is marked missing in some rows and otherwise reads once, few, many or a size class.

size | D | J | V | DNA | CDR3
NA | TRBD2 | TRBJ2-1 | TRBV7-8 | TGTGCCAGCAGCCCCCGACTAGCGGGGAACAATGAGCAGTTCTTC | CASSPRLAGNNEQFF
NA | TRBD2 | TRBJ2-7 | TRBV28 | TGTGGGAGTAGCGGGATTACCTACGAGCAGTACTTC | CGSSGITYEQYF
NA | NA | TRBJ2-2 | TRBV23-1 | TGCGCCAGCACCCGACATTTGGCTAACACCGGGGAGCTGTTTTTT | CASTRHLANTGELFF
NA | TRBD1 | TRBJ2-7 | TRBV5-4 | TGTGCCAGCAGCTCCCTCACGGGACAGGGCGAGCAGTACTTC | CASSSLTGQGEQYF
NA | NA | TRBJ1-3 | TRBV9 | TGTGCCAGCACCTCCAATCGAGGGGAGGGAACTGGAAACACCATATATTTT | CASTSNRGEGTGNTIYF
NA | NA | TRBJ1-5 | TRBV18 | TGTGCCAGCTCACCAAGTATGACAGGTGACTATAGCAATCAGCCCCAGCATTTT | CASSPSMTGDYSNQPQHF
NA | NA | TRBJ2-1 | TRBV6-4 | TGTGCCAGCAGTGACACGGACAGTAAGAATGAGCAGTTCTTC | CASSDTDSKNEQFF
few | NA | TRBJ1-1 | TRBV4-1 | TGCGCCAGCAGCCAAGATCGCCAGGGACTCAACACTGAAGCTTTCTTT | CASSQDRQGLNTEAFF
few | TRBD2 | TRBJ2-7 | TRBV6-5 | TGTGCCAGCAGTTTCGGACTAGCGGGAACGTACGAGCAGTACTTC | CASSFGLAGTYEQYF
few | NA | TRBJ2-7 | TRBV18 | TGTGCCAGCTCACCACTTACAGGGACACGGAACGAGCAGTACTTC | CASSPLTGTRNEQYF
NA | NA | TRBJ1-1 | TRBV19 | TGTGCCACCCTAGGGTTTCAGGGGACTGAAGCTTTCTTT | CATLGFQGTEAFF
NA | TRBD1 | TRBJ2-7 | TRBV10-2 | TGCGCCAGCAGCTCCCGGGACAGCTACGAGCAGTACTTC | CASSSRDSYEQYF
NA | NA | TRBJ2-1 | TRBV6-6 | TGTGCCAGTAGGAGGGACGAGCAGTTCTTC | CASRRDEQFF
NA | NA | TRBJ2-7 | TRBV2 | TGTGCCAGCAGTGACCCCCAGGGGCGAAACTACGAGCAGTACTTC | CASSDPQGRNYEQYF
few | NA | TRBJ1-2 | TRBV28 | TGTGCCAGCAGTTCCACAGGGACCGAAGGGGGAGGCTACACCTTC | CASSSTGTEGGGYTF
NA | TRBD1 | TRBJ1-5 | TRBV18 | TGTGCCAGCTCGCGGGACAGGCCGAGCAATCAGCCCCAGCATTTT | CASSRDRPSNQPQHF
NA | NA | TRBJ1-2 | TRBV6-5 | TGTGCCAGCGCACCCGGGGGGGTTTGGTACTATGGCTACACCTTC | CASAPGGVWYYGYTF
NA | NA | TRBJ2-3 | TRBV7-3 | TGTGCCAGCAGCTTAATCGGTGACAGAGGACAGCAGTATTTT | CASSLIGDRGQQYF
NA | TRBD2 | TRBJ2-5 | TRBV6-1 | TGTGCCAGCAGTGACGGCGCGGGGGAGGAGACCCAGTACTTC | CASSDGAGEETQYF
few | NA | TRBJ1-3 | TRBV25-1 | TGTGCCAGCAGTGCCGGGACACTCTTCACCCTAAACACCATATATTTT | CASSAGTLFTLNTIYF
NA | NA | TRBJ2-5 | TRBV2 | TGTGCCAGCACCAAAGAGACCCAGTACTTC | CASTKETQYF
NA | NA | TRBJ1-2 | TRBV6-5 | TGTGCCAGCAGCCCTGGAGGGAGGTATGGCTACACCTTC | CASSPGGRYGYTF
NA | NA | TRBJ2-7 | TRBV27 | TGTGCCAGCAGTGTCCGTGAGGCAGGGGCCACCACCTCCTACGAGCAGTACTTC | CASSVREAGATTSYEQYF
NA | NA | TRBJ2-2 | TRBV15 | TGTGCCACCAGCAGAAAGGGAGAGAACACCGGGGAGCTGTTTTTT | CATSRKGENTGELFF
few | NA | TRBJ2-7 | TRBV29-1 | TGCAGCGTTCGCAGGGGGGCCTACGAGCAGTACTTC | CSVRRGAYEQYF
NA | TRBD1 | TRBJ2-5 | TRBV28 | TGTGCCAGCAGTCCAACCGGACAGGATAAAGAGACCCAGTACTTC | CASSPTGQDKETQYF
NA | NA | TRBJ2-1 | TRBV12-5 | TGTGCTAGTGGACAGAGCTCCTACAATGAGCAGTTCTTC | CASGQSSYNEQFF
NA | TRBD2 | TRBJ2-3 | TRBV6-1 | TGTGCCAGCAGTGAAAAGCGGGGGGGAGAAATAGATACGCAGTATTTT | CASSEKRGGEIDTQYF
once | NA | TRBJ2-7 | TRBV19 | TGTGCCAGTAGTATAAAGACGAGGCTGTACTTC | CASSIKTRLYF
NA | TRBD1 | TRBJ2-7 | TRBV5-1 | TGCGCCAGCAGCCGGGACAGGGCGACCCCCGAGCAGTACTTC | CASSRDRATPEQYF
NA | NA | TRBJ2-3 | TRBV5-1 | TGCGCCAGCAGCTCAAGCGAAATCACAGATACGCAGTATTTT | CASSSSEITDTQYF
NA | TRBD1 | TRBJ1-3 | TRBV10-2 | TGCGCCAGCGGCCAGGGGGACCTGGGAAACACCATATATTTT | CASGQGDLGNTIYF
NA | TRBD1 | TRBJ1-3 | TRBV18 | TGTGCCAGCTCCGATGACAGGGGGTGGACGGACACCATATATTTT | CASSDDRGWTDTIYF
few | TRBD1 | TRBJ1-5 | TRBV18 | TGTGCCAGCTCACCAGGGACAGGGGGCAGCAATCAGCCCCAGCATTTT | CASSPGTGGSNQPQHF
NA | TRBD1 | TRBJ1-1 | TRBV6-5 | TGTGCCAGCAGTCCTGGACAGGGGACCACTGAAGCTTTCTTT | CASSPGQGTTEAFF
NA | TRBD2 | TRBJ2-2 | TRBV28 | TGTGCCAGCGGCCGGGAGGGGGTCGGGGAGCTGTTTTTT | CASGREGVGELFF
few | TRBD2 | TRBJ2-3 | TRBV15 | TGTGCCACCAGCAGAGATCCTTTCCGGGGGGATTACACAGATACGCAGTATTTT | CATSRDPFRGDYTDTQYF
NA | NA | TRBJ1-5 | TRBV6-1 | TGTGCCAGCAGTGAAGCGCCCCGCGGAAATCAGCCCCAGCATTTT | CASSEAPRGNQPQHF
NA | NA | TRBJ2-3 | TRBV7-3 | TGTGCCAGCAGCTTAATCGGGGCAGATACGCAGTATTTT | CASSLIGADTQYF
NA | TRBD1 | TRBJ2-7 | TRBV28 | TGTGCCAGCAGTTTAGACAGGGTGGTGAGCGAGCAGTACTTC | CASSLDRVVSEQYF
few | NA | TRBJ2-2 | TRBV6-4 | TGTGCCAGCAGCCCCGCGGGGTTGGACACCGGGGAGCTGTTTTTT | CASSPAGLDTGELFF
once | TRBD2 | TRBJ2-5 | TRBV30 | TGTGCCTGGAGTACCCCTAGGACTAGCGGGGGGGAACAAGAGACCCAGTACTTC | CAWSTPRTSGGEQETQYF
NA | NA | TRBJ2-7 | TRBV2 | TGTGCCAGCAGTGGGGAGGGACAGGTCAATTCCTACGAGCAGTACTTC | CASSGEGQVNSYEQYF
NA | NA | TRBJ1-4 | TRBV28 | TGTGCCAGCATCCCTCAGGGCACAACTAATGAAAAACTGTTTTTT | CASIPQGTTNEKLFF
NA | NA | TRBJ2-5 | TRBV25-1 | TGTGCCAGCAGTGAATTTGGGAGGGGTACAGGGGGACAAGAGACCCAGTACTTC | CASSEFGRGTGGQETQYF
NA | NA | TRBJ1-2 | TRBV6-6 | TGTGCCATCGGACATTTCTATGGCTACACCTTC | CAIGHFYGYTF
few | NA | TRBJ1-2 | TRBV6-5 | TGTGCCAGCAGTTACGGTGGGCAGGAGGTTGGCTACACCTTC | CASSYGGQEVGYTF
NA | NA | TRBJ2-2 | TRBV7-6 | TGTGCCAGCAGCAAGACGGGAGCGGCTGGCCCCGGGGAGCTGTTTTTT | CASSKTGAAGPGELFF
few | NA | TRBJ1-1 | TRBV13 | TGTGCCAGCAGCTTAGGGGGGGCCACTGAAGCTTTCTTT | CASSLGGATEAFF
NA | NA | TRBJ1-1 | TRBV28 | TGTGCCAGCAGACCTCCCCCGGAGGCTGAAGCTTTCTTT | CASRPPPEAEAFF
NA | NA | TRBJ1-1 | TRBV7-9 | TGTGCCAGCAGCTTATCCCGGGGAGATCAGAGTACGTACACTGAAGCTTTCTTT | CASSLSRGDQSTYTEAFF
NA | NA | TRBJ1-2 | TRBV28 | TGTGCCAGCAGTTTAGGGGGCCATGGCTACACCTTC | CASSLGGHGYTF
NA | NA | TRBJ2-7 | TRBV7-9 | TGTGCCAGCAGCGCTATTCCCTACGAGCAGTACTTC | CASSAIPYEQYF
NA | NA | TRBJ2-7 | TRBV30 | TGTGCCTGGAGTGTAGAATCGGGGAGCTACGAGCAGTACTTC | CAWSVESGSYEQYF
NA | NA | TRBJ1-1 | TRBV19 | TGTGCCAGTAGTATGTTGCCCGGGGAAGGGGGCACTGAAGCTTTCTTT | CASSMLPGEGGTEAFF
NA | TRBD1 | TRBJ1-2 | TRBV18 | TGTGCCAGCTCACCTACAGGGGGCAACTATGGCTACACCTTC | CASSPTGGNYGYTF
NA | TRBD2 | TRBJ2-2 | TRBV11-2 | TGTGCCAGCAGCCCGATTAGCGGGAGGAACACCGGGGAGCTGTTTTTT | CASSPISGRNTGELFF
once | NA | TRBJ2-1 | TRBV6-6 | TGTGCCAGCAGTTACGGTGGGCCCACCTACAATGAGCAGTTCTTC | CASSYGGPTYNEQFF
NA | NA | TRBJ1-4 | TRBV7-9 | TGTGCCAGCAGCCTGACGCCTTCGGGTGAAAAACTGTTTTTT | CASSLTPSGEKLFF
NA | NA | TRBJ1-2 | TRBV5-6 | TGTGCCAGCAGCTTCATCGATGACAGCCCCCACTATGGCTACACCTTC | CASSFIDDSPHYGYTF